This T cell receptor beta chain was sequenced during a study of T cells expressing NK-cell markers. Notes on this clonotype: Its antigen is not identified.

General observations from the study: Of the CD8+ T cell pool in roughly 6 donors, roughly 1.0-8% was accounted for by dominant NKG2C+ clonotypes.

A 5'RACE template switching approach incorporating UMIs was used to make TCR beta cDNA. Using the 5' RACE reads, TCRdb records one entry per CDR3 protein without DNA. This repertoire includes under 500,000 distinct CDR3 sequences. The CDR3 loop spans 13 amino acids. In germline, CDR1 is DFQATT, CDR2 SNEGSKA (reference sequence). The chain has TRBV20-1 and TRBJ2-2; TCRdb names TRBD1, which stays unverified in the absence of DNA. The sequencing sample was made of blood T cells: a sorted CD56 or NKG2C T cell subset, CD4+ or CD8+ T cells, or bulk PBMC T cells (not recorded which). This clonotype was sampled from a woman between 18 and 70 years old in good health. The CDR3 is CSASPRATGELFF.